The entry that follows covers one T cell receptor (beta chain) sequence. Researchers ran the assay at a deep level. Clones were sequenced by immunoSEQ multiplex PCR, and TCRdb holds only the in-frame ones, with some missing. The sample holds a few million clones; about 92% are singletons and the top ten take 0.35% to 0.45%. The data are from a study of shared clonotypes between healthy human individuals. Trimming removed 6 bases from V and 8 bases from J; junction bases left unmatched: 14. This CDR3 is 15 amino acids long. Germline loops: CDR1 MGHDK, CDR2 SYGVNS. This receptor was identified in a man aged 18 to 35 in good health. Some clones in this sample may be carry-over from other donors' samples. The V gene is TRBV25-1, the J gene TRBJ1-2, with 8 nucleotides matching TRBD1. The specimen was naive CD4+ T cells from PBMCs. Subset indicated: CD45RA+ positively selected. This chain's CDR3 is CASSLTRQGSLGYTF. In DNA, the CDR3 is TGTGCCAGCAGCCTAACCCGACAGGGGTCGTTGGGCTACACCTTC.